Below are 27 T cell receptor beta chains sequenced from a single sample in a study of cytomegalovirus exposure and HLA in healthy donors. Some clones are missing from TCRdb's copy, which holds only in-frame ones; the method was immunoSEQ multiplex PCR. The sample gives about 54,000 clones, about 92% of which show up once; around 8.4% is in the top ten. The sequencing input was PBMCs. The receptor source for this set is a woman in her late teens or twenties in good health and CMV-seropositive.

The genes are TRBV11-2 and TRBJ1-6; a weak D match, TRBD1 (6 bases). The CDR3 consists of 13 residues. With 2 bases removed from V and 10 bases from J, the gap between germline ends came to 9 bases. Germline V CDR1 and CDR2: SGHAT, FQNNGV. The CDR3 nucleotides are TGTGCCAGCAGCTTAATAAGGGGGTCACCCCTCCACTTT. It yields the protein CASSLIRGSPLHF.

CDR3 region: CASSRGTRGSDTQYF. CDR3 nucleotide sequence: TGTGCCAGCAGCCGCGGGACTAGAGGGTCGGATACGCAGTATTTT. The chain couples TRBV6-5 to TRBJ2-3; 8 nucleotides agree with TRBD2. The germline V gene encodes CDR1 MNHEY and CDR2 SVGAGI. The CDR3 contains 15 residues. The V and J ends lost 6 bases and 6 bases, in that order; junction bases with no gene match: 11.

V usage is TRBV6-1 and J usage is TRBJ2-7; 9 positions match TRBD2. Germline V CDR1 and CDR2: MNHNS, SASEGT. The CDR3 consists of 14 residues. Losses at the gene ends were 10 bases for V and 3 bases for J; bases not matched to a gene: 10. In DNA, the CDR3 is TGTGCCATCAATCCGGGACTAGCAGGCTACGAGCAGTACTTC. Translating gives CAINPGLAGYEQYF.

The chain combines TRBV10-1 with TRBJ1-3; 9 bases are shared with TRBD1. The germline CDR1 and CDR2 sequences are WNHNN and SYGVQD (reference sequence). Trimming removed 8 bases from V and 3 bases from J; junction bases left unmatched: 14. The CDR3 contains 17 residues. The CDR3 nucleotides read TGCGCCAGCGGCCTACAGGGGGCGAGGAACCTTGGAAACACCATATATTTT. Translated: CASGLQGARNLGNTIYF.

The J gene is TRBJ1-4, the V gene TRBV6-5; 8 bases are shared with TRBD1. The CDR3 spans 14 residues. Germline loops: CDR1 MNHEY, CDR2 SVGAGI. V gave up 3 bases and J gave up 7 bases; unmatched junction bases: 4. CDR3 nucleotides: TGTGCCAGCAGTTATCAGGGGGCGGGTGAAAAACTGTTTTTT. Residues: CASSYQGAGEKLFF.

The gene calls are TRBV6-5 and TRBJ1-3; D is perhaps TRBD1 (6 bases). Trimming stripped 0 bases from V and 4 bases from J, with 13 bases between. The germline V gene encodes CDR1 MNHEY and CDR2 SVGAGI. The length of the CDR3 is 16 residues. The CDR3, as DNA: TGTGCCAGCAGTTACTCGGGGCAGGGGAGAGGAAACACCATATATTTT. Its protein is CASSYSGQGRGNTIYF.

CDR3 DNA: TGCGCCAGCAGCTTGGACAGAAATTCACCCCTCCACTTT. Protein product: CASSLDRNSPLHF. The genes are TRBV5-1 and TRBJ1-6; D not certain. V was pared by 0 bases and J by 7 bases, with 5 bases between. This CDR3 has 13 amino acids. Germline values: CDR1 SGHRS, CDR2 YFSETQ.

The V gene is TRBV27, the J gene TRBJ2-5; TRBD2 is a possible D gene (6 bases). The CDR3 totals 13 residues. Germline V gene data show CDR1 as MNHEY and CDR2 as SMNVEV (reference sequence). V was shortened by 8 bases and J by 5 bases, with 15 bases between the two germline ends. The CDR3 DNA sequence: TGTGCCAGCGCTTTCGGACTACGGGAGACCCAGTACTTC. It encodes CASAFGLRETQYF.

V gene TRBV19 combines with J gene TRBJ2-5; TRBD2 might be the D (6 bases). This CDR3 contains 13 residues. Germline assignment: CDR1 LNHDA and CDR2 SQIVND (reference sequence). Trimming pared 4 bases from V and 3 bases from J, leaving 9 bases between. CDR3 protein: CASSNLAKETQYF. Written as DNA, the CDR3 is TGTGCCAGTAGTAATCTAGCGAAAGAGACCCAGTACTTC.

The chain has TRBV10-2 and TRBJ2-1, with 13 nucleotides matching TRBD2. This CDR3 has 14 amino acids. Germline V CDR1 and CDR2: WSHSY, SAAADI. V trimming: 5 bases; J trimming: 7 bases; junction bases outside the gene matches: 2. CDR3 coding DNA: TGCGCCAGCAGTACTAGCGGGGGGGTTAATGAGCAGTTCTTC. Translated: CASSTSGGVNEQFF.

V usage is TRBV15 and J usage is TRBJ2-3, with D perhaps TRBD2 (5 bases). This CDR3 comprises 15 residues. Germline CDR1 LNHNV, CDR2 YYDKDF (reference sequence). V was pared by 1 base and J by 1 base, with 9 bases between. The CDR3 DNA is TGTGCCACCAGCAGAGTAAGGGAGCGCACAGATACGCAGTATTTT. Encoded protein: CATSRVRERTDTQYF.

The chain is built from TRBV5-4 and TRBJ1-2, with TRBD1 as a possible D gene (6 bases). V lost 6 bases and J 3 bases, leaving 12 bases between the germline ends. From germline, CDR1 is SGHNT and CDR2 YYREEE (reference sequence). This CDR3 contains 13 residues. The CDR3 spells CASNVDSYYGYTF. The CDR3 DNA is TGTGCCAGCAATGTGGACAGCTACTATGGCTACACCTTC.

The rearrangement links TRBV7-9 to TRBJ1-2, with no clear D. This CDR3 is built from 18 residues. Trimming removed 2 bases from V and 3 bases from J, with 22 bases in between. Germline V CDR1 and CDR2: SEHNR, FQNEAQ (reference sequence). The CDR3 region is CASSLLPFAPDGDYGYTF. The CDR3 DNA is TGTGCCAGCAGCTTACTGCCCTTCGCGCCAGACGGAGACTATGGCTACACCTTC.

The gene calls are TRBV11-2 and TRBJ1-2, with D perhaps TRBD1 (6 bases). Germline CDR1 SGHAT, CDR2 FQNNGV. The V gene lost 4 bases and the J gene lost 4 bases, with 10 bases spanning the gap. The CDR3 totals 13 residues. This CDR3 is CASSSDRTYGYTF. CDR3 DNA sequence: TGTGCCAGCAGCTCGGACAGAACCTATGGCTACACCTTC.

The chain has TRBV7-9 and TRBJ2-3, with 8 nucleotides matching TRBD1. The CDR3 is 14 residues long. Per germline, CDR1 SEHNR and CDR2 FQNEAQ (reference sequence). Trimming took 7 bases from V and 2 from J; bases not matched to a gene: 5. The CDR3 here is CASNGQGATDTQYF. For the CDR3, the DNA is TGTGCCAGCAACGGTCAGGGGGCCACAGATACGCAGTATTTT.

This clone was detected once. The CDR3 DNA follows: TGTGCCTGGAGTGGAGTTAGCGGGGGCACAGATACGCAGTATTTT. As protein: CAWSGVSGGTDTQYF. The gene calls are TRBV30 and TRBJ2-3; 8 bases agree with TRBD2. CDR1 GTSNPN and CDR2 SVGIG come from the germline V gene (reference sequence). The CDR3 has 15 amino acids. V lost 1 base and J lost 1; bases outside the gene matches: 4. Drawing the rest from reference TRBV30 and TRBJ2-3, the complete variable domain is SQTIHQWPATLVQPVGSPLSLECTVEGTSNPNLYWYRQAAGRGLQLLFYSVGIGQISSEVPQNLSASRPQDRQFILSSKKLLLSDSGFYLCAWSGVSGGTDTQYFGPGTRLTVL.

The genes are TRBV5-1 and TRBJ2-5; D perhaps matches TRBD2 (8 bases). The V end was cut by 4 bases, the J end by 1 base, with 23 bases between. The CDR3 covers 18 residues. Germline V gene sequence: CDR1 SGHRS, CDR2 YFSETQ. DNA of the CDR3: TGCGCCAGCAGCCCCCTTAAGATAGCGGGACAGATCCAAGAGACCCAGTACTTC. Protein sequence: CASSPLKIAGQIQETQYF.

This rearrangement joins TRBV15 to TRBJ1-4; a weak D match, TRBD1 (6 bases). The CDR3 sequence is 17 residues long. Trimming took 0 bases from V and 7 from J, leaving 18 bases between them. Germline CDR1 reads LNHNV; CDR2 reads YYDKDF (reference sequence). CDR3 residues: CATSRDRGLGAGEKLFF. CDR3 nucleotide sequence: TGTGCCACCAGCAGAGATCGAGGTTTGGGGGCCGGTGAAAAACTGTTTTTT.

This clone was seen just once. DNA of the CDR3: TGTGCCAGCAGCTTTAGGACTAGAGATGAGCAGTTCTTC. As protein: CASSFRTRDEQFF. This chain links TRBV5-5 with TRBJ2-1; 7 bases match TRBD2. This CDR3 spans 13 amino acids. After removal of 2 bases from V and 8 bases from J, the junction contained 4 bases not matched to a gene. Germline CDR1 is SGHKS and CDR2 is YYEKEE (reference sequence).

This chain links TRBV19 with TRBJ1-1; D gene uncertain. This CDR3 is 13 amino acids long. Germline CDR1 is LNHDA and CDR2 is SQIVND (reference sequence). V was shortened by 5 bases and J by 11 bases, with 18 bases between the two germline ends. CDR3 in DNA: TGTGCCAGTAGTTTAAGACCAGGTTTTGGCGCTTTCTTT. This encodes CASSLRPGFGAFF. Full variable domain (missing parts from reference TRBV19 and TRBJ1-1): DGGITQSPKYLFRKEGQNVTLSCEQNLNHDAMYWYRQDPGQGLRLIYYSQIVNDFQKGDIAEGYSVSREKKESFPLTVTSAQKNPTAFYLCASSLRPGFGAFFGQGTRLTVV.

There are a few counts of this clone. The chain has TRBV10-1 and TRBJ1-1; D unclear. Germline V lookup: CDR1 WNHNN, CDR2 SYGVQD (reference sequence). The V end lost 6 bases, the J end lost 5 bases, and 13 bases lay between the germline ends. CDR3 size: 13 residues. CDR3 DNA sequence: TGCGCCAGCAGCCCGGAGGTTCGGACTGAAGCTTTCTTT. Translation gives CASSPEVRTEAFF.

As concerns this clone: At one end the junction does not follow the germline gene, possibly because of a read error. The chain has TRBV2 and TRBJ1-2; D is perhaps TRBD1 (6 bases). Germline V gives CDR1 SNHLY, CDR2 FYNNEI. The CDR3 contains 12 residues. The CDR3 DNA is TGTGCCAGCAGTGAAGATCCGGACAGCCCCAGCTTC. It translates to CASSEDPDSPSF.

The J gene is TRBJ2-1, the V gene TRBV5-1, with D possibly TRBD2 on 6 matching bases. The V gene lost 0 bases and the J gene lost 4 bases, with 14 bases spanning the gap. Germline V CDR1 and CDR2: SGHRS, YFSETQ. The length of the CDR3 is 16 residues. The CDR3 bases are TGCGCCAGCAGCTTGGATGGCGGAGGGTCTTACAATGAGCAGTTCTTC. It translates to CASSLDGGGSYNEQFF.

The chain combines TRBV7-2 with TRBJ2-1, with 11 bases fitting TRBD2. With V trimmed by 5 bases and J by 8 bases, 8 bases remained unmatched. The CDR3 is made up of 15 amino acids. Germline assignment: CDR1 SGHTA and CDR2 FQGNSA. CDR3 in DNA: TGTGCCAGCAGCCCATCTAGCGGGGGGTCCTATGAGCAGTTCTTC. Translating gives CASSPSSGGSYEQFF. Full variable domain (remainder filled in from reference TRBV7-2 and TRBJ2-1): GAGVSQSPSNKVTEKGKDVELRCDPISGHTALYWYRQSLGQGLEFLIYFQGNSAPDKSGLPSDRFSAERTGGSVSTLTIQRTQQEDSAVYLCASSPSSGGSYEQFFGPGTRLTVL.

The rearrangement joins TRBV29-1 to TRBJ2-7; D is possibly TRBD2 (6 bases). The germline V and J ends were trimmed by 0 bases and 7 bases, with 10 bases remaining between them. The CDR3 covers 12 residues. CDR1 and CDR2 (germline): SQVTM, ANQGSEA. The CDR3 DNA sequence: TGCAGCGTTGAAGAGGGAGGAAGGGAGCAGTACTTC. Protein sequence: CSVEEGGREQYF.

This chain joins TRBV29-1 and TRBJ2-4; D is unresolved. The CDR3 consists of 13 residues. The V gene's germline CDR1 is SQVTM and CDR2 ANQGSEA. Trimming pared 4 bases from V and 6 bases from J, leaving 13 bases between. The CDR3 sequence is CSVVRTNGNIQYF. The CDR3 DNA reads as TGCAGCGTTGTTCGTACTAACGGAAACATTCAGTACTTC.

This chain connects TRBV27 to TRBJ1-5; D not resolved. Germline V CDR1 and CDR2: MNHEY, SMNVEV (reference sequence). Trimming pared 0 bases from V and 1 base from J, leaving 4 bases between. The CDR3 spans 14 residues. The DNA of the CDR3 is TGTGCCAGCAGTTTATCCTACAGCAATCAGCCCCAGCATTTT. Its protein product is CASSLSYSNQPQHF.